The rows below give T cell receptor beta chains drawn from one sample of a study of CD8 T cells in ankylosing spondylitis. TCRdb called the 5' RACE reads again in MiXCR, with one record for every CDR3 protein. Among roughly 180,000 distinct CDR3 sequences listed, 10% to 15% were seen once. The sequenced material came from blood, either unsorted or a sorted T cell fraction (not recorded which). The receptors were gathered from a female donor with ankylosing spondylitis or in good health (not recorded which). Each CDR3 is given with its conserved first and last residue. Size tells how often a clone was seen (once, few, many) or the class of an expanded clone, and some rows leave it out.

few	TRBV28	CASSLKAGGNTEAFF
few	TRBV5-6	CASSRSAAEQFF
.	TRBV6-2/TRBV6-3	CASSQTGEGTDTYEQYF
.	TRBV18	CASSPTGGFAFF
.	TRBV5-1	CASSPLKDRAEQYF
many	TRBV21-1	CASSTGRDRILNEQFF
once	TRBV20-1	CSASLTGEAAEQHF
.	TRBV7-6	CASSWTPTDTQYF
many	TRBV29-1	CSVVLMDGDRAYEQYF
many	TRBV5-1	CASSLSGQTQETQYF
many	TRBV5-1	CASSLGAGDTDTQYF
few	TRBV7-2	CASSISGRIATGELFF
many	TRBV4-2	CASSQVGLRADTQYF
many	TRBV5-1	CASSLSGDSETQYF
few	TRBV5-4	CASGSVSSYNEQFF
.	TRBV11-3	CASSFSPQSYNEQFF
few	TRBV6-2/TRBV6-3	CASSWITVGEQYF
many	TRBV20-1	CSARDATGDSRGYTF
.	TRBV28	CATLEDSPRSGELFF
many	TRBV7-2	CASSLVSHGPWGQPQHF
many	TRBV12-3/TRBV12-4	CASSLTGARENIQYF
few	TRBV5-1	CASSQRTGGSATLHEQYF
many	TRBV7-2	CASSSGRAINEKLFF
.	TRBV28	CASSWKAGRADTQYF
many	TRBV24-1	CATSSYRGDAGANVLTF
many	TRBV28	CASSPVVFPEETQYF
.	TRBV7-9	CASSPWDRGNTGELFF
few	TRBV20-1	CSASGGRFGELFF
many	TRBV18	CASSPYGTASLFNYGYTF
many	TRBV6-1	CASGLHGDNSPLHF
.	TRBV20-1	CSAFPGQQQETQYF
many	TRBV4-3	CASTGTGVFEQYF
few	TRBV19	CASSIRRAGEQYF